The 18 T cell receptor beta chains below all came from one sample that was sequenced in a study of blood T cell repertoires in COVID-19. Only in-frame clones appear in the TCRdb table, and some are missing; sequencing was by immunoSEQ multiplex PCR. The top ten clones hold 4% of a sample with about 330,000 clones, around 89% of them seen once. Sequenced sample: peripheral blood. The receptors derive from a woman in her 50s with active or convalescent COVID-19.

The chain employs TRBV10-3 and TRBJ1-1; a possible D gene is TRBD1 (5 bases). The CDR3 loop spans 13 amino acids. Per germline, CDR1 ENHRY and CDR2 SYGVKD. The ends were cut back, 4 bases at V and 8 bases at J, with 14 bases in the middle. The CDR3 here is CAISVRGGSEAFF. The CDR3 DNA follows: TGTGCCATCAGTGTCCGGGGGGGGTCAGAAGCTTTCTTT.

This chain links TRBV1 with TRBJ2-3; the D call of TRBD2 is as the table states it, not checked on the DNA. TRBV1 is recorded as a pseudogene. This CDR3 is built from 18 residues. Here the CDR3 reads CTSSQDPTWGESTDTQYF. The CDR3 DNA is TGCACCAGCAGCCAAGATCCAACCTGGGGGGAAAGCACAGATACGCAGTATTTT.

The CDR3 DNA sequence: TGTGCCAGCAGCTTAAGGAGGACTAGCGGGAATAGGAATGAGCAGTTCTTC. Translated: CASSLRRTSGNRNEQFF. The chain combines TRBV7-3 with TRBJ2-1, with 12 nucleotides matching TRBD2. V lost 1 base to trimming and J lost 7 bases; unmatched junction nucleotides: 8. Per the germline V gene, CDR1 is SGHTA and CDR2 is FQGTGA. The CDR3 spans 17 residues. Based on the CDR3 plus reference TRBV7-3 and TRBJ2-1, the full variable domain is GAGVSQTPSNKVTEKGKYVELRCDPISGHTALYWYRQSLGQGPEFLIYFQGTGAADDSGLPNDRFFAVRPEGSVSTLKIQRTERGDSAVYLCASSLRRTSGNRNEQFFGPGTRLTVL.

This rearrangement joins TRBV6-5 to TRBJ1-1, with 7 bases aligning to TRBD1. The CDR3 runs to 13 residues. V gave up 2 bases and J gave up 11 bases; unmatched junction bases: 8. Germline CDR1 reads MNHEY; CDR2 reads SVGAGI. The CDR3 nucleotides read TGTGCCAGCAGTTACCGACAGGGAGTAACGGCTTTCTTT. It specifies CASSYRQGVTAFF.

The CDR3 sequence is CASGLSAGYGYTF. The CDR3 DNA reads TGTGCCAGCGGACTGAGCGCCGGCTATGGCTACACCTTC. V gene TRBV14 combines with J gene TRBJ1-2; D uncertain. CDR3 length: 13 amino acids. Trimming removed 8 bases at V and 4 bases at J, with 14 bases between. Germline CDR1 and CDR2: SGHDN and FVKESK.

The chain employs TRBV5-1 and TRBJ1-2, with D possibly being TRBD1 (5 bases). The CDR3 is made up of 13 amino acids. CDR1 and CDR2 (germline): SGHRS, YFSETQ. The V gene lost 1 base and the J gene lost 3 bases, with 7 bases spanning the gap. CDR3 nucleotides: TGCGCCAGCAGCTTGAGGGGTGACTATGGCTACACCTTC. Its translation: CASSLRGDYGYTF.

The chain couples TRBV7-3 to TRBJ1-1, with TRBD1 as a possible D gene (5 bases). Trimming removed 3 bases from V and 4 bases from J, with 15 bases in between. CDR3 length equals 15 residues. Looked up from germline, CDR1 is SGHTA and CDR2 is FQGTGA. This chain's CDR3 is CASSLSGEGGTEAFF. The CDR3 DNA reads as TGTGCCAGCAGCTTGTCGGGGGAGGGAGGCACTGAAGCTTTCTTT.

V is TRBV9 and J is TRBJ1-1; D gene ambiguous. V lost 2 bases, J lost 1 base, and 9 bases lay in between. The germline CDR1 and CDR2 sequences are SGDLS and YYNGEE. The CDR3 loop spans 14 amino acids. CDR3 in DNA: TGTGCCAGCAGCGTTGAGGCGCGGAACACTGAAGCTTTCTTT. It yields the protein CASSVEARNTEAFF.

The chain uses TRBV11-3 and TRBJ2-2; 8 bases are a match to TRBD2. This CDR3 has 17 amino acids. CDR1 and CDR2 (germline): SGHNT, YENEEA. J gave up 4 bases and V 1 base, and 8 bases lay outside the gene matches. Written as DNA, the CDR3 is TGTGCCAGCAGCTTAGTGCTGGCGGGGGGTCCCACCGGGGAGCTGTTTTTT. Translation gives CASSLVLAGGPTGELFF.

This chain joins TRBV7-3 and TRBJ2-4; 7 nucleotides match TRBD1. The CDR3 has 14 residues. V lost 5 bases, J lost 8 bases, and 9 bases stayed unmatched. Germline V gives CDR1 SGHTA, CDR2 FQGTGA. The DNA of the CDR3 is TGTGCCAGCAGCCCAGGGACCCAGGGGGACATTCAGTACTTC. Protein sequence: CASSPGTQGDIQYF.

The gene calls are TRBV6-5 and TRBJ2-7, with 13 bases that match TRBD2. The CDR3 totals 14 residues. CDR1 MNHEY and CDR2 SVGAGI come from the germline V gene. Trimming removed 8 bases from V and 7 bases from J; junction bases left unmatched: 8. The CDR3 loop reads CASGNGLAGVEQYF. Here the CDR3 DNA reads TGTGCCAGCGGAAACGGACTAGCGGGAGTGGAGCAGTACTTC.

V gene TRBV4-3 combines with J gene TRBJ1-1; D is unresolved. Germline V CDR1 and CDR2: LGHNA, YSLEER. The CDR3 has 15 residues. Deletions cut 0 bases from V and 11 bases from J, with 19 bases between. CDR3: CASSQDRSQPGYAFF. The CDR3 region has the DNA TGCGCCAGCAGCCAAGATAGGTCACAGCCTGGGTACGCTTTCTTT.

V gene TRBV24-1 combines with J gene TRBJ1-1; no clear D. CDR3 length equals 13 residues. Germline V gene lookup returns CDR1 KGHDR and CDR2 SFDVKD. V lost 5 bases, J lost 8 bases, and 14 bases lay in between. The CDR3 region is CATSAPGREEAFF. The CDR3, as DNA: TGTGCCACCAGTGCCCCTGGGAGGGAAGAAGCTTTCTTT.

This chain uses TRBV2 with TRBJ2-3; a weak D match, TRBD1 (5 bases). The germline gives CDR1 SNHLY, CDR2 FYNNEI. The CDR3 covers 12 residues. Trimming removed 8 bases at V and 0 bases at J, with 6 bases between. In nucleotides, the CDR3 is TGTGCCAGCGCAGGGAGCACAGATACGCAGTATTTT. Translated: CASAGSTDTQYF.

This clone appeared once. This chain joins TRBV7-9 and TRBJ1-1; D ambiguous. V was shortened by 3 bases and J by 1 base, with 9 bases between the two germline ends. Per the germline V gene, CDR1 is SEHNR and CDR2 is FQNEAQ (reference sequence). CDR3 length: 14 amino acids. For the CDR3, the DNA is TGTGCCAGCAGCTTGTTGTCCGGGAACACTGAAGCTTTCTTT. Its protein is CASSLLSGNTEAFF.

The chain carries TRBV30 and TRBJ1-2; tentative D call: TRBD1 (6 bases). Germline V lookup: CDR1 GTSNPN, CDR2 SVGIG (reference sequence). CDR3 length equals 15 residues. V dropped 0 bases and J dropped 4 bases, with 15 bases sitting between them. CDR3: CAWSVRDTRLYGYTF. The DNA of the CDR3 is TGTGCCTGGAGTGTCCGGGACACTCGACTCTATGGCTACACCTTC.

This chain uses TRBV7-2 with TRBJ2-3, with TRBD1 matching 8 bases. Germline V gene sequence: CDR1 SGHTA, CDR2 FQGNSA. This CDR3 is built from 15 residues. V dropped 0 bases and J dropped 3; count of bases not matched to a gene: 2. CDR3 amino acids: CASSLAGQATDTQYF. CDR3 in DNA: TGTGCCAGCAGCTTAGCGGGACAGGCTACAGATACGCAGTATTTT.

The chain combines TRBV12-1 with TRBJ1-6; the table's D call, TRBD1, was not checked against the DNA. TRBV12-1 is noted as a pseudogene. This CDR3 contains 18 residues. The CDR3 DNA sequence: TGTGCCAGCAGCTCCGGAAAACAGGGGAGTTCCTATAATTCACCCCTCCACTTT. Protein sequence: CASSSGKQGSSYNSPLHF.